This TCR beta chain was sequenced for a study of T cells in Graves' hyperthyroidism and ophthalmopathy (dated by TCRdb to the late 2010s). Regarding the complete study: Peripheral blood samples were taken at initial diagnosis, before any treatment was given. A discovery cohort of about a hundred patients, 43 with Graves' ophthalmopathy and about 60 with stable Graves' hyperthyroidism, was used to find distinguishing TCR V-J signatures. An independent validation cohort of some 18 hyperthyroidism patients and approximately 16 patients who later progressed to ophthalmopathy tested prospective prediction of ophthalmopathy. The 80 to 100 discovery patients were randomly divided into training and test sets at a 7:3 ratio. Thyroid tissue and blood T-cell repertoires from roughly six Graves' hyperthyroidism patients were also compared in the study. Following sampling, methimazole starting at 30 mg daily was given to hyperthyroidism patients, and high-dose intravenous methylprednisolone was given to ophthalmopathy patients. TCR Vbeta CDR3 sequencing of 130 to 150 peripheral blood samples (43 ophthalmopathy, about 75 hyperthyroidism and around 17 progressor patients) is reported in the paper. Here is what the overall study found, with its caveats: Ophthalmopathy was separated from stable hyperthyroidism by a 13 V-J signature model, with 87.88% sensitivity and just over 81% specificity obtained in cross-validation and 80%/75% obtained in testing. Most expanded thyroid clonotypes (frequency above 0.001) were also detected in blood, a finding suggesting that blood repertoires may reflect thyroid immune responses. In validation, the model predicted progression to ophthalmopathy a median of roughly 6.2 months before onset, with over 55% sensitivity and about 72% specificity. No statistical method was used to fix the sample size in advance, and group allocation was not hidden from the investigators.

Stable Graves' hyperthyroidism was defined as no progression to ophthalmopathy during 18 months of follow-up. Hyperthyroidism patients were aged 18 to 65 years and newly diagnosed, with disease duration of less than 2 months. Patients with uncontrolled infections, other autoimmune diseases, pregnancy or lactation were excluded. Clinical symptoms, serum thyroxine and TRAb, thyroid ultrasound, and orbital computed tomography formed the basis for the diagnoses. Ficoll-Paque density gradient centrifugation was used to isolate PBMCs from around 9.1 ml of fresh peripheral blood. Total RNA was extracted with Trizol reagent, and quality was checked on an Agilent 2100 Bioanalyzer. Details on this clonotype: Its cognate antigen has yet to be identified. No much larger clone is present one base from it, and per-base qualities are unavailable.

Taken from cysteine to phenylalanine, the CDR3 has 15 residues. Kept here is only the CDR3 DNA, which spans 45 bases and is read in frame from base 1. The germline V gene specifies SGDLS as CDR1 and YYNGEE as CDR2. V is reduced by 3 bases and J by 4 bases, leaving a spacing of 16 bases between them. TCR beta CDR3 regions were amplified from RNA transcripts. The first round of RT-PCR for the TCR CDR3 was performed with the HTBI primer set and the Qiagen OneStep RT-PCR kit. Libraries were constructed in a second round of multiplex PCR, after which size selection and purification were carried out. The libraries were sequenced on an Illumina HiSeq2000 using paired-end 100 bp reads. Concerning the study's data processing: SOAPnuke was used to process the raw data, removing reads that contained adapters or uncalled bases, had a mean Phred below 15, or lacked an exact match to the constant primer or identifier. High-quality paired reads were merged using COPE v1.2.5, and each unique nucleotide sequence was defined as a clonotype. MiTCR v1.1 was used to align the clonotypes against IMGT TRBV, TRBD and TRBJ reference segments. Analysis was restricted to V-J combinations with a frequency above 0.0001, which covered 98% to 99.2% of repertoires. A TCS score was defined as the ratio between F50 (clonal expansion) and ExV (chaos), using BLOSUM62-based TCRdist between CDR3 peptides within each V-J. Welch's t-statistics and random forest reduced approximately 520 V-J features to under 15, which were used in a naive Bayes classifier (R e1071). TCRdb trimmed the raw reads at Q25, called clones with MiXCR and kept productive beta chains. Records with the same CDR3 protein are collapsed into one entry carrying the most frequent genes and DNA. None of the V and J calls come from the authors' own analysis; TCRdb made them. Within this sample are a few hundred thousand distinct CDR3 sequences, with around 16% of them counted one time only. The ten largest make up around 7.5% of the sample.

Sequencing used blood. The rearranged segments are TRBV9 and TRBJ1-1; a tentative D call is TRBD1 (6 bases match). This TCR came from a woman in her 30s with Graves' hyperthyroidism. The sequenced DNA is TGTGCCAGCAGCGAGGTTCGGGGGGCTAGCACTGAAGCTTTCTTT. It codes for CASSEVRGASTEAFF.